The clone carrying this TCR beta chain was observed a few times. CDR1 and CDR2 (germline): SGHDT, YYEEEE. This CDR3 has 15 residues. J gave up 0 bases and V 4 bases, and 2 bases lay outside the gene matches. As the template, RNA transcripts were used to amplify TCR beta CDR3 regions. HTBI primers were used in a first-round RT-PCR, which preceded a second-round multiplex PCR. TCRdb redid the calling of the multiplex PCR reads with MiXCR, one entry per CDR3 protein. The sample records 1 million to 1.3 million distinct CDR3 sequences, about two fifths being singletons. Patients were left out if they had other autoimmune diseases, uncontrolled infections, pregnancy or lactation. These data are taken from a study of Graves' ophthalmopathy and Graves' hyperthyroidism.

Sequenced input: peripheral blood or thyroid tissue (not recorded which). This chain joins TRBV5-6 and TRBJ2-2; 8 nucleotides agree with TRBD1. This TCR derives from an adult man with Graves' hyperthyroidism. The DNA for the CDR3 is TGTGCCAGCAGCGGACAGGGCCCGAACACCGGGGAGCTGTTTTTT. Its translation: CASSGQGPNTGELFF.